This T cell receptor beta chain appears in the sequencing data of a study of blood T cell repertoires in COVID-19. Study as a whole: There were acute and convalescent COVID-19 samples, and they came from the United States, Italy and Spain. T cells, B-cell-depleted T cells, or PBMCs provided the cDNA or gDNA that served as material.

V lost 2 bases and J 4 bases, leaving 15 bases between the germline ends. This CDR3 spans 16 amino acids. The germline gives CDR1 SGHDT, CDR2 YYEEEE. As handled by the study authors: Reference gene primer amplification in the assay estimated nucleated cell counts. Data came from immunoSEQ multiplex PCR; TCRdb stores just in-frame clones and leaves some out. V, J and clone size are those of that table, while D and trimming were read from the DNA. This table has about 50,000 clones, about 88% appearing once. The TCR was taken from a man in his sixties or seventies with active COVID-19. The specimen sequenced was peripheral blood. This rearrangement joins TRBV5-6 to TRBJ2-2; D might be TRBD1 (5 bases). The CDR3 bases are TGTGCCAGCAGCTTTGGGGCCCAGTCGGGCACCGGGGAGCTGTTTTTT. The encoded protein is CASSFGAQSGTGELFF.